This TCR beta chain was found in a study of technical replicates of blood from several donors. Germline CDR1 reads MNHNS; CDR2 reads SASEGT. The CDR3 has 15 residues. The germline V and J ends were trimmed by 2 bases and 4 bases, with 15 bases remaining between them. TCRdb keeps only in-frame clones here, not all; method: immunoSEQ multiplex PCR. This sample has under 95,000 clones, with roughly 94% found just once. The source is a human donor in good health. Source material: T cells isolated from PBMCs. This sequence joins TRBV6-1 and TRBJ2-7; D is possibly TRBD2 (5 bases). CDR3 bases: TGTGCCAGCAGTGAACGAGGGCCGCAGAGGTACGAGCAGTACTTC. This sequence encodes CASSERGPQRYEQYF.